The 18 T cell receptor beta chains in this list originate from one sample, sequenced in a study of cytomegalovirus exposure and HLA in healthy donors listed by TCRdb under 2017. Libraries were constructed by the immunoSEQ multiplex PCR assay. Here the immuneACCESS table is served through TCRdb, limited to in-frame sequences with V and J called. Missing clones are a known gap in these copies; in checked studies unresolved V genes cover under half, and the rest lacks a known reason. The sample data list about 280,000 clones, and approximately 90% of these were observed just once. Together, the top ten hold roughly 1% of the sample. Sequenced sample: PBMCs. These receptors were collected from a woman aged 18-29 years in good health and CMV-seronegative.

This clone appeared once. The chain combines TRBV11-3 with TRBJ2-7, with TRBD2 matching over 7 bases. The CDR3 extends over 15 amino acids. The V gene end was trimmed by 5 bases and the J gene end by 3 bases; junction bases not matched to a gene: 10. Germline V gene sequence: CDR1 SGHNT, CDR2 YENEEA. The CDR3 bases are TGTGCCAGCAGCGCAGGTCGGCGGGAGTACTACGAGCAGTACTTC. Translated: CASSAGRREYYEQYF.

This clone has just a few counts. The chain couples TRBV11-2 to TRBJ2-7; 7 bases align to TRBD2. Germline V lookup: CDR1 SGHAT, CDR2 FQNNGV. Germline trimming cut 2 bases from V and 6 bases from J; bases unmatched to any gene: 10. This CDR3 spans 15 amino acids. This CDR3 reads CASSLSDGWGGEQYF. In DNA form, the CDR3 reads TGTGCCAGCAGCTTAAGTGACGGGTGGGGGGGCGAGCAGTACTTC. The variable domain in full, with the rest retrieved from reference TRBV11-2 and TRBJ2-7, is EAGVAQSPRYKIIEKRQSVAFWCNPISGHATLYWYQQILGQGPKLLIQFQNNGVVDDSQLPKDRFSAERLKGVDSTLKIQPAKLEDSAVYLCASSLSDGWGGEQYFGPGTRLTVT.

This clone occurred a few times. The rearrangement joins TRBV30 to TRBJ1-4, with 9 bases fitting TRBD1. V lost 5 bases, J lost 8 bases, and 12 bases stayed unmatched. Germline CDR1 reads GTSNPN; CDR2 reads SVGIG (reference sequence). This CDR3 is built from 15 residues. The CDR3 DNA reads TGTGCCTGGTGGAGAATACAGGGGGCCCGAGAAAAACTGTTTTTT. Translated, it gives CAWWRIQGAREKLFF. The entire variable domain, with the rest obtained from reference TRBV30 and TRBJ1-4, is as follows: SQTIHQWPATLVQPVGSPLSLECTVEGTSNPNLYWYRQAAGRGLQLLFYSVGIGQISSEVPQNLSASRPQDRQFILSSKKLLLSDSGFYLCAWWRIQGAREKLFFGSGTQLSVL.

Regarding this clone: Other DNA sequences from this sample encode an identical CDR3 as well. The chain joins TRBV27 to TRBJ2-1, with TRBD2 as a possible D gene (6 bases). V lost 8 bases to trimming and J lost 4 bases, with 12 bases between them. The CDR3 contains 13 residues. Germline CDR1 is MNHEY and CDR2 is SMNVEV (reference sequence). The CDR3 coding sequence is TGTGCCAGCCGCATGGGACTGTACAATGAGCAGTTCTTC. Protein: CASRMGLYNEQFF.

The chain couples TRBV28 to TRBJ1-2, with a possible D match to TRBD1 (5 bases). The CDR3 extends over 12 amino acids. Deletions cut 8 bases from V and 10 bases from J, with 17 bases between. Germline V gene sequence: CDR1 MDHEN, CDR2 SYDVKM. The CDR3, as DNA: TGTGCCAGCGATCGGACATCCCGTCCCTACACCTTC. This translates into CASDRTSRPYTF.

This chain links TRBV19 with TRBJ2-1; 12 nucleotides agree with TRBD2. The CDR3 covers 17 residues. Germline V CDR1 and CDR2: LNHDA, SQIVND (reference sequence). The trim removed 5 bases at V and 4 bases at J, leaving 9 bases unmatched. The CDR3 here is CASSPTPGLAGYNEQFF. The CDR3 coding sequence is TGTGCCAGTAGTCCGACCCCCGGACTAGCGGGATACAATGAGCAGTTCTTC.

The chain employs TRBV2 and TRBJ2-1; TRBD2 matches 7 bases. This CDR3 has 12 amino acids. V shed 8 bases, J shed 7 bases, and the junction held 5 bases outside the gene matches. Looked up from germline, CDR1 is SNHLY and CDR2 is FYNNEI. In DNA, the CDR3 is TGTGCCAGCGCCCTGCGGGGGAATGAGCAGTTCTTC. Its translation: CASALRGNEQFF.

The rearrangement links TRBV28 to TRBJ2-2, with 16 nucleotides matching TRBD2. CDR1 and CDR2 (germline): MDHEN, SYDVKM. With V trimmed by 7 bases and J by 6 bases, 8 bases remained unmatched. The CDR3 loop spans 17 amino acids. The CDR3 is CASKGLAGGVGSGELFF. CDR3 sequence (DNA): TGTGCCAGCAAGGGACTAGCGGGAGGGGTGGGTTCCGGGGAGCTGTTTTTT.

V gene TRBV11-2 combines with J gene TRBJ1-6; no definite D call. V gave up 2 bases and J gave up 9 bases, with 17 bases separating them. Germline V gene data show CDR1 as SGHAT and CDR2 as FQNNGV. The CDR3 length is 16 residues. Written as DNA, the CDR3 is TGTGCCAGCAGCTTATGGTTTCGGTCTCCTATTTCACCCCTCCACTTT. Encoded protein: CASSLWFRSPISPLHF.

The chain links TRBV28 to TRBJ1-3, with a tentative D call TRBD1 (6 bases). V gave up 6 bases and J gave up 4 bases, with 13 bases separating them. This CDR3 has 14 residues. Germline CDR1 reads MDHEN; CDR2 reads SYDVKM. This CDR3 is CASSRGHRGNTIYF. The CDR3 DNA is TGTGCCAGCAGCCGGGGACACCGAGGAAACACCATATATTTT.

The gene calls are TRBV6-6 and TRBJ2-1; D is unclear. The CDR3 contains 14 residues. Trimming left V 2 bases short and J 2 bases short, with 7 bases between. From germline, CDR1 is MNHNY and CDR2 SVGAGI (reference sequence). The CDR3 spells CASSYKATYNEQFF. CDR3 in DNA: TGTGCCAGCAGTTACAAAGCAACCTACAATGAGCAGTTCTTC.

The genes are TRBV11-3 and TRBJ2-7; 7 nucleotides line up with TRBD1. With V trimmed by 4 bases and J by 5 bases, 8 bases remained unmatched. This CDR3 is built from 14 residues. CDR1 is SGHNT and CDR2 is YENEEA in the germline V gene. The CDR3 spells CASSYQDRFDEQYF. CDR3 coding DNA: TGTGCCAGCAGCTATCAGGACAGGTTCGACGAGCAGTACTTC. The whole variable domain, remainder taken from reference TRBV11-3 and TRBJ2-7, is EAGVVQSPRYKIIEKKQPVAFWCNPISGHNTLYWYLQNLGQGPELLIRYENEEAVDDSQLPKDRFSAERLKGVDSTLKIQPAELGDSAVYLCASSYQDRFDEQYFGPGTRLTVT.

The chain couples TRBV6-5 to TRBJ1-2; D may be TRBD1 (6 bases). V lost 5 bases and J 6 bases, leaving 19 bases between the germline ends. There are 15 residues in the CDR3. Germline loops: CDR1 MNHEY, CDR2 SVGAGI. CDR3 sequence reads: CASSPSGVSADGYTF. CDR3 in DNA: TGTGCCAGCAGTCCTTCAGGGGTGAGTGCGGATGGCTACACCTTC.

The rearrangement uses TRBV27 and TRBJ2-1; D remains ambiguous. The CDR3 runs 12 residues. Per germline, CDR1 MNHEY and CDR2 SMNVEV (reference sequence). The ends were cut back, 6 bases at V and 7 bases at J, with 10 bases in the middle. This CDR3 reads CASSSYQNEQFF. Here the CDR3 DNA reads TGTGCCAGCAGCTCGTATCAGAATGAGCAGTTCTTC.

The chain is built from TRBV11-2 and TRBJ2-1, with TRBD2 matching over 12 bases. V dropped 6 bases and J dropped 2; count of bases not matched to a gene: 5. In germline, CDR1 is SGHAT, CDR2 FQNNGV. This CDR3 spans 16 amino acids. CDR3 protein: CASSERLAGAYNEQFF. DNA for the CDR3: TGTGCCAGCAGTGAGCGACTAGCGGGAGCCTACAATGAGCAGTTCTTC.

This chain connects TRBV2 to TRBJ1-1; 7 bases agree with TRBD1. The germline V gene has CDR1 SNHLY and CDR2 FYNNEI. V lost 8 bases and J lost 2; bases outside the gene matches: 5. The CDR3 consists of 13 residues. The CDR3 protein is CASLTGLNTEAFF. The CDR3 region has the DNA TGTGCCAGCTTGACAGGGCTAAACACTGAAGCTTTCTTT.

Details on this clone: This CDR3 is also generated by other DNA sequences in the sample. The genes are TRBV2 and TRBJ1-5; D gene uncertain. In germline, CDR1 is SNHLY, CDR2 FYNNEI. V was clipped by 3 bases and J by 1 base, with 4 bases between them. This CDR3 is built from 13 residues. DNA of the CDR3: TGTGCCAGCAGTGAGGAGAGCAATCAGCCCCAGCATTTT. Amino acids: CASSEESNQPQHF.

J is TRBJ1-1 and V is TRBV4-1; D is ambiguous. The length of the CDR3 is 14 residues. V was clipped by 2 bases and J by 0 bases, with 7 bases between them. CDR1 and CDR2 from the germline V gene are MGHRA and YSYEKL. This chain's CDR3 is CASSQSILNTEAFF. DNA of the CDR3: TGCGCCAGCAGCCAATCAATTTTGAACACTGAAGCTTTCTTT.